The entry below gives a single T cell receptor (beta chain) sequence along with its context. What it binds is not known. This record comes from a study of Ad26.COV2.S vaccination and SARS-CoV-2 variants. Study-wide results and caveats: The placebo group had lower spike-specific TCR breadth than the vaccine recipients did.

This sample's treatment: 15 to 20 received Ad26.COV2.S at low or high dose, single or two shots; roughly five received placebo; per-sample allocation not given. Day 63 following the first vaccine or placebo injection was when the samples were taken. The sample came from a Boston adult aged 18-55 years. Clones were read by immunoSEQ multiplex PCR, and TCRdb kept only the in-frame ones, dropping some. The repertoire holds 440,000 or so clones, with less than 95% as singletons. The origin of this receptor is a person aged 18-60 years who received the Ad26.COV2.S COVID-19 vaccine or a placebo. The sample consisted of peripheral blood, taken in a trial of Ad26.COV2.S vaccine versus placebo.

The CDR3 nucleotides read TGTGCCAGCAGCTCGAGGGGGACAGGGGCCTACGAGCAGTACTTC. This sequence encodes CASSSRGTGAYEQYF. J is TRBJ2-7 and V is TRBV5-5, with 10 bases identical to TRBD1. Germline values: CDR1 SGHKS, CDR2 YYEKEE (reference sequence). The CDR3 runs to 15 residues. Trimming removed 3 bases from V and 2 bases from J; junction bases left unmatched: 5.